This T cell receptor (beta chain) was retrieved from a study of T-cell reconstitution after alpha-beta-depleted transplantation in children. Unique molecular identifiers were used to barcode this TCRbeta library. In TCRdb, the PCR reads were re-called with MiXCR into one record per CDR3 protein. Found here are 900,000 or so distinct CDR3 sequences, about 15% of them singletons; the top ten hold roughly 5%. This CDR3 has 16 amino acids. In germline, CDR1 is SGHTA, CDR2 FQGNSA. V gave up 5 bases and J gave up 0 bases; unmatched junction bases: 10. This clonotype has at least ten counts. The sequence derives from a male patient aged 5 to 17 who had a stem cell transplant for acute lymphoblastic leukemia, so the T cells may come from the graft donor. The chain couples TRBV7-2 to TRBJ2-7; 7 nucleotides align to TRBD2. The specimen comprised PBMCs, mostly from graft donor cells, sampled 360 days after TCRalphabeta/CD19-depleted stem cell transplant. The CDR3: CASSRGTTPSSYEQYF. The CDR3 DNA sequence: TGTGCCAGCAGCAGAGGGACTACCCCGAGCTCCTACGAGCAGTACTTC.